The entry below describes one T cell receptor beta chain. It has no known antigen specificity. The data derive from a study of T cells expressing NK-cell markers (TCRdb year 2020). As for the study more broadly: In sorted CD3+CD56+NKG2C+, CD3+CD56+NKG2C- and CD3+CD56-NKG2C+ T-cell subsets from several donors, TCR beta-chain repertoires were profiled. Among the eight sequenced donors, only one was HCMV-seronegative, while the other seven were HCMV-seropositive. The eight sequenced donors were randomly selected healthy volunteers, three men and five women. Libraries were sequenced as 2 x 150 bp reads on Illumina HiSeq 2000/2500, MiSeq or NextSeq. The paper's findings and limits, for the study overall: Those dominant clonotypes were again the most abundant among CD3+CD56-NKG2C+ cells in several donors, at about 28.3-60.1%. In roughly six donors, the dominant CD3+CD56+NKG2C+ clonotypes ranked among the top 10 CD8+ clonotypes, making up about 1.0-7.5% of CD8+ T cells. Whether the expanded NKG2C-expressing T cell clones were specific for HCMV antigens remained unclear.

To determine HCMV serostatus, a commercial ELISA kit was used to detect HCMV-specific IgG in serum. Peripheral blood mononuclear cells were isolated from blood by Ficoll density gradient centrifugation. Measured from the cysteine to the phenylalanine, the CDR3 is 14 residues long. The DNA is unrecorded. Sequences DFQATT (CDR1) and SNEGSKA (CDR2) are obtained from the germline V gene (reference sequence). TCRdb names Illumina HiSeq 2000 as the instrument used. 5'RACE template switching, by which a universal primer site and unique molecular identifiers were added, was used to make TCR beta cDNA libraries. Synthesis of cDNA was primed from the TCR beta constant segment and was followed by two consecutive PCR amplification steps. Processing in the source paper ran as follows. MIGEC was used to demultiplex reads and group reads by UMI, and MiTCR was used to assemble and quantify clonotypes. To exclude erroneous sequences, only TCR cDNA sequences supported by at least two reads were retained. The tcR package was used for downstream repertoire analysis, and clonotypes were matched across fractions by CDR3 nucleotide sequence plus V segment. VDJmatch was used to annotate antigen specificity against VDJdb, with one amino acid substitution in CDR3 allowed. TCRdb reprocessed the sequencing reads and holds a single record per CDR3 protein sequence, with no DNA. The V and J calls shown here were made by TCRdb, not taken from the authors' results. The sample table holds about 460,000 distinct CDR3 sequences. The ten largest clonotypes hold roughly 1.4% of the sample.

This TCR derives from a woman aged 50 to 60 in good health. Donor details come from another sample of the same person, matched by shared clones. The sequence links TRBV20-1 to TRBJ2-3; TCRdb names TRBD1, which stays unverified in the absence of DNA. The sequenced material came from blood T cells: a sorted CD56 or NKG2C T cell subset, CD4+ or CD8+ T cells, or bulk PBMC T cells (not recorded which). CDR3 region: CSATRLTVTDTQYF.